This entry features one T cell receptor (beta chain) sequence. This specimen belongs to a study of blood T cell repertoires in COVID-19. Looking at the study overall: Samples of COVID-19 (acute and convalescent) were obtained from the United States, Italy and Spain. T cells, B-cell-depleted T cells, or PBMCs provided the cDNA or gDNA that served as material.

Seattle participants joined during active infection and were tracked over time. The germline V and J ends were trimmed by 7 bases and 4 bases, with 11 bases remaining between them. The CDR3 contains 13 residues. Germline lookup yields CDR1 MDHEN and CDR2 SYDVKM. In the authors' workflow: The authors estimated nucleated cell counts from reference gene primer amplification. This table comes from immunoSEQ multiplex PCR, and its TCRdb copy is limited to in-frame clones, with some not included. V and J calls and clone size are given by that table; D and trimming were obtained from the DNA. Of about 290,000 clones listed, roughly 91% are singletons.

The sequenced material came from peripheral blood. This chain links TRBV28 with TRBJ1-3, with D hard to call. The clonotype was recovered from a woman aged 25-40 years with COVID-19, enrolled during active disease. CDR3 nucleotides: TGTGCCAGCAATCCGGTTTCAGGAAACACCATATATTTT. Amino acids: CASNPVSGNTIYF.